The T cell receptor beta chain under discussion was sequenced for a study of blood T cell repertoires in COVID-19. For the study at large: Samples taken during acute and convalescent COVID-19 were collected in the United States, Italy and Spain. Sources were T cells, B-cell-depleted T cells, or PBMCs; the material itself was cDNA or gDNA.

Original methodology: It was from reference gene primer amplification that nucleated cell counts were estimated. The repertoire was sequenced with immunoSEQ multiplex PCR; TCRdb's copy has only in-frame clones and lacks some. For V, J and clone size, that table is used; D and trimming come from the DNA. The data show a few hundred thousand clones, 87% seen once. V was shortened by 3 bases and J by 10 bases, with 10 bases between the two germline ends. The CDR3 is made up of 12 amino acids. The germline gives CDR1 SGHVS, CDR2 FQNEAQ. Sequenced material: peripheral blood. The receptor was isolated from a man between 60 and 75 years old who had recovered from COVID-19. The chain has TRBV7-8 and TRBJ2-1; D is unresolved. In nucleotides, the CDR3 is TGTGCCAGCAGCTTTTCGACGAGGGAGCAGTTCTTC. Its translation: CASSFSTREQFF.